The following is a T cell receptor beta chain sequence with its context. These data are taken from a study of blood T cell repertoires in COVID-19. In the source study's methods: Amplification of reference gene primers provided the estimated nucleated cell counts. The data were produced by immunoSEQ multiplex PCR, yet TCRdb's version contains in-frame clones alone and is incomplete. The V and J calls and clone size come from that table; D and trimming were worked out from the DNA. Among approximately 230,000 clones listed, roughly 80% were seen once. Germline V CDR1 and CDR2: KGHSH, LQKENI. V lost 6 bases to trimming and J lost 5 bases; unmatched junction nucleotides: 3. The CDR3 extends over 13 amino acids.

The V and J genes are TRBV18 and TRBJ1-1, with 10 bases identical to TRBD1. The sequence was obtained from a woman of 80 years or more with active or convalescent COVID-19. Sample: peripheral blood. CDR3 coding DNA: TGTGCCAGCTCCGGACAGGGGGTGACTGAAGCTTTCTTT. The encoded protein is CASSGQGVTEAFF. Together with reference TRBV18 and TRBJ1-1, the CDR3 gives the full variable domain: NAGVMQNPRHLVRRRGQEARLRCSPMKGHSHVYWYRQLPEEGLKFMVYLQKENIIDESGMPKERFSAEFPKEGPSILRIQQVVRGDSAAYFCASSGQGVTEAFFGQGTRLTVV.